These T cell receptor beta chains were read from a single sample in a study of T cells in Graves' hyperthyroidism and ophthalmopathy. One entry per CDR3 protein results from TCRdb running MiXCR on the multiplex PCR reads. The sample carries hundreds of thousands of distinct CDR3 sequences, 16% recorded once. Material: blood. The receptor source for this set is a woman aged 18 to 35 with Graves' hyperthyroidism. The CDR3 runs from the conserved cysteine through the conserved F or W. Each record gives: V gene, D gene, clone size, J gene, CDR3 protein, CDR3 DNA. D genes are given only for firm matches. Expanded clones are given a class, and other clones once, few, many or no size at all.

TRBV7-9	.	.	TRBJ1-4	CASSLFGGGTNEKLFF	TGTGCCAGCAGCTTATTTGGAGGGGGGACTAATGAAAAACTGTTTTTT
TRBV12-5	.	few	TRBJ2-1	CASALVDEQFF	TGTGCTAGTGCCCTGGTAGACGAGCAGTTCTTC
TRBV20-1	TRBD1	.	TRBJ2-7	CSARVDRASSGQYF	TGCAGTGCTAGAGTTGACAGGGCTAGCTCAGGGCAGTACTTC
TRBV12-3/TRBV12-4	TRBD1	few	TRBJ2-1	CATQGAGNEQFF	TGTGCCACTCAGGGGGCAGGAAATGAGCAGTTCTTC
TRBV24-1	.	.	TRBJ2-2	CATSDQTASNTGELFF	TGTGCCACCAGTGATCAGACGGCCTCGAACACCGGGGAGCTGTTTTTT
TRBV11-3	TRBD2	many	TRBJ2-1	CASRKTSGGDHEQFF	TGTGCCAGCAGAAAGACTAGCGGGGGGGATCATGAGCAGTTCTTC
TRBV19	.	few	TRBJ2-3	CASRIADRSTDTQYF	TGTGCCAGTAGGATAGCGGACCGGAGCACAGATACGCAGTATTTT
TRBV6-1	.	.	TRBJ1-1	CTSSKSAENTEAFF	TGTACCAGCAGTAAATCGGCGGAGAACACTGAAGCTTTCTTT
TRBV5-1	.	.	TRBJ1-3	CASSGGTSGNTIYF	TGCGCCAGCAGCGGCGGGACTTCGGGAAACACCATATATTTT
TRBV12-3/TRBV12-4	TRBD2	.	TRBJ2-3	CAAGGGTDTQYF	TGTGCCGCGGGGGGGGGCACAGATACGCAGTATTTT
TRBV10-3	TRBD1	few	TRBJ1-6	CATEAGTGGLNSPLHF	TGTGCCACCGAGGCCGGGACAGGGGGCTTAAATTCACCCCTCCACTTT
TRBV27	.	.	TRBJ2-7	CASSSTGRGNEQYF	TGTGCCAGCAGTTCGACAGGCAGAGGGAACGAGCAGTACTTC
TRBV20-1	TRBD2	many	TRBJ2-3	CSAEMVAGGRDTQYF	TGCAGTGCTGAGATGGTAGCGGGGGGGCGAGATACGCAGTATTTT
TRBV12-3/TRBV12-4	.	many	TRBJ2-7	CASSSPRTTYEQYF	TGTGCCAGCAGTTCCCCACGGACGACCTACGAGCAGTACTTC
TRBV3-1	.	.	TRBJ2-5	CASSQDPRIQETQYF	TGTGCCAGCAGCCAAGATCCACGGATCCAAGAGACCCAGTACTTC
TRBV2	.	many	TRBJ1-1	CASSEKGLAEAFF	TGTGCCAGCAGTGAAAAAGGCCTCGCTGAAGCTTTCTTT